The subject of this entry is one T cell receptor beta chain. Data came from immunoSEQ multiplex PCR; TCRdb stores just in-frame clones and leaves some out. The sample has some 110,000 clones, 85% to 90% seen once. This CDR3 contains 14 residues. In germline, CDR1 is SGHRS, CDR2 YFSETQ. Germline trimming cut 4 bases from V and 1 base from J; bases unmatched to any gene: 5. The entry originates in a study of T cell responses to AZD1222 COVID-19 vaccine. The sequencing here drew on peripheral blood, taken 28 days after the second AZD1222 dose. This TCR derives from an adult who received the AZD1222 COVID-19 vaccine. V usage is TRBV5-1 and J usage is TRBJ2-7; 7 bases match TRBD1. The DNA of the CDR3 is TGCGCCAGCAGCAACCGGGACAGTTCCTACGAGCAGTACTTC. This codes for CASSNRDSSYEQYF.